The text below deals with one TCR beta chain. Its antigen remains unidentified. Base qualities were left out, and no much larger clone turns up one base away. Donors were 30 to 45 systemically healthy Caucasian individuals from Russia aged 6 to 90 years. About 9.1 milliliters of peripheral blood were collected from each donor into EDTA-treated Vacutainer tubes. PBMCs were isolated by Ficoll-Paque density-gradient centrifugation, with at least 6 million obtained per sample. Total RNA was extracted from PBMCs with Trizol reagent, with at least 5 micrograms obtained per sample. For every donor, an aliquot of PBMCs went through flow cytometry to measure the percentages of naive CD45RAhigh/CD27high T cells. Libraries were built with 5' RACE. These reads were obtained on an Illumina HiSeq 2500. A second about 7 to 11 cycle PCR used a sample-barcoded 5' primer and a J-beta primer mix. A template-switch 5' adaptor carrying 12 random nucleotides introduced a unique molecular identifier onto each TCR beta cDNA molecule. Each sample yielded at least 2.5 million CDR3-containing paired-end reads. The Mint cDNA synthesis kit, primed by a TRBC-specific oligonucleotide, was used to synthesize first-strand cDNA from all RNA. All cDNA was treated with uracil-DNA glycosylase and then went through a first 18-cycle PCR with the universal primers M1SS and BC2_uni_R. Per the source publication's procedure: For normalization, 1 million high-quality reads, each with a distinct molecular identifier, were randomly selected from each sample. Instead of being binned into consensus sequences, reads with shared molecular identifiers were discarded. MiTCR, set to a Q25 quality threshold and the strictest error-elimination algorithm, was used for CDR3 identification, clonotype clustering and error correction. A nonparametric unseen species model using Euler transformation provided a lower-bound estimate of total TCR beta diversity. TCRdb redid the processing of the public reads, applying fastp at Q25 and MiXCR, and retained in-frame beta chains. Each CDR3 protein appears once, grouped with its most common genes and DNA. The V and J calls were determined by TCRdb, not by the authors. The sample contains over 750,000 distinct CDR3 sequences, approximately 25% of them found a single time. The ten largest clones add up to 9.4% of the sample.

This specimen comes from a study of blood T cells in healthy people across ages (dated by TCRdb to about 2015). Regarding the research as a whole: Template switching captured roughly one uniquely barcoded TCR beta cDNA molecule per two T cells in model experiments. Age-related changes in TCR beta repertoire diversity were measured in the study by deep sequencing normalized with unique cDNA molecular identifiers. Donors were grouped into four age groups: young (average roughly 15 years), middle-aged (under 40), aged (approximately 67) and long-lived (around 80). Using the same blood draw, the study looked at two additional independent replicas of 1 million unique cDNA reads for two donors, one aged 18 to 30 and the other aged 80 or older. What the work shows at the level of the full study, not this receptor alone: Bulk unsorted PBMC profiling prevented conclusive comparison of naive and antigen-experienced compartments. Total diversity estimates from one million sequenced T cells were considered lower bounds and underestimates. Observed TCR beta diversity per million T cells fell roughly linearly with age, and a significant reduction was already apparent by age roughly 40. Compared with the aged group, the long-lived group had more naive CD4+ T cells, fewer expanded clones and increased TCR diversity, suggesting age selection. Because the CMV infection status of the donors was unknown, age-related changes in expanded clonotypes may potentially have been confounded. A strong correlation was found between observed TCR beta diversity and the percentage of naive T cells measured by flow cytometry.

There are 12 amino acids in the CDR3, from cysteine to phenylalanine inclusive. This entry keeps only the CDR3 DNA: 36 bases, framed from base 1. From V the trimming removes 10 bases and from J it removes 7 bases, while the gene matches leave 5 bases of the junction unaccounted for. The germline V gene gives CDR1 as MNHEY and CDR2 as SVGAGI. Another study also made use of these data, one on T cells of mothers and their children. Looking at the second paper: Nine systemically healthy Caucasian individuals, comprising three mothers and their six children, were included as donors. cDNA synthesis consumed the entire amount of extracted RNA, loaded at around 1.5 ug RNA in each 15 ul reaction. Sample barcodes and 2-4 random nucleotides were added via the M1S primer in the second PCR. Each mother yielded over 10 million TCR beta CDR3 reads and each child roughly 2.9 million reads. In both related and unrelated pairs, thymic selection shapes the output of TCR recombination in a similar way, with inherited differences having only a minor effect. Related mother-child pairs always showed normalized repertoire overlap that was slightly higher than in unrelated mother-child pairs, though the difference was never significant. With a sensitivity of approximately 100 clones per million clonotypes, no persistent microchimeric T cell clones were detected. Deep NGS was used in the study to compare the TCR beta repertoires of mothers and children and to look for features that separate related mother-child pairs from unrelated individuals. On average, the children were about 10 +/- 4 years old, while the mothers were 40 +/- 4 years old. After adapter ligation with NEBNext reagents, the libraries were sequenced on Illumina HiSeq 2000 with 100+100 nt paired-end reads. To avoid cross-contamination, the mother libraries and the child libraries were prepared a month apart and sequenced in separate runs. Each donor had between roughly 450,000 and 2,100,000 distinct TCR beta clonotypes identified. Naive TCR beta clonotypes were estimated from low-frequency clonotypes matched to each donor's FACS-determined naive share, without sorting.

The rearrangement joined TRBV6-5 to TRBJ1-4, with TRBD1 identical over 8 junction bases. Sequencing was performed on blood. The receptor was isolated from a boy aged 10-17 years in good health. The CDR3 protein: CATGQGGEKLFF. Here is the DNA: TGTGCCACCGGACAGGGTGGTGAAAAACTGTTTTTT.